This T cell receptor (beta chain) was documented in a study of shared clonotypes between healthy human individuals. Produced via immunoSEQ multiplex PCR; TCRdb's table is partial and in-frame only. The table has roughly 890,000 clones, 80% to 95% seen once. The naive CD8 subset, CD45RO-negative cells positively selected for CCR7, excluded terminally differentiated effector memory CD45RA+ cells. The TCR comes from a man aged 25-40 years in good health. Sequencing used naive CD8+ T cells sorted from blood.

CDR3 sequence: CASRRGGSYNEQFF. CDR3 DNA: TGTGCCAGCAGACGGGGGGGCTCCTACAATGAGCAGTTCTTC. The rearrangement links TRBV2 to TRBJ2-1, with 8 bases that match TRBD2. Germline V CDR1 and CDR2: SNHLY, FYNNEI. Losses at the gene ends were 6 bases for V and 0 bases for J; bases not matched to a gene: 1. The CDR3 runs 14 residues.